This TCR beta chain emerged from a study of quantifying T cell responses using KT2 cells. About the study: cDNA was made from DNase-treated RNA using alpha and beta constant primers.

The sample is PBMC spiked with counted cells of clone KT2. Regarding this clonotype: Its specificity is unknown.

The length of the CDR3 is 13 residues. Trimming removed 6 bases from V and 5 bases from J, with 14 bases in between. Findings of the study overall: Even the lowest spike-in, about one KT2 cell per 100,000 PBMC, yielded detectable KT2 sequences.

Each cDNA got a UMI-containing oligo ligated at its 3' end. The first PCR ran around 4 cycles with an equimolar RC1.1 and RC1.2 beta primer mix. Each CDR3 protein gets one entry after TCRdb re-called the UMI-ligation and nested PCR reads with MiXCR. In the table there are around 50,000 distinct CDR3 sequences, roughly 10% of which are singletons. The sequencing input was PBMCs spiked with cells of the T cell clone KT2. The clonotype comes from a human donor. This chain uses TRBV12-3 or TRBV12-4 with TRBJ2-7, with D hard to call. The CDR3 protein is CASSFGDVHEQYF. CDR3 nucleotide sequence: TGTGCCAGCAGCTTCGGCGATGTACACGAGCAGTACTTC.